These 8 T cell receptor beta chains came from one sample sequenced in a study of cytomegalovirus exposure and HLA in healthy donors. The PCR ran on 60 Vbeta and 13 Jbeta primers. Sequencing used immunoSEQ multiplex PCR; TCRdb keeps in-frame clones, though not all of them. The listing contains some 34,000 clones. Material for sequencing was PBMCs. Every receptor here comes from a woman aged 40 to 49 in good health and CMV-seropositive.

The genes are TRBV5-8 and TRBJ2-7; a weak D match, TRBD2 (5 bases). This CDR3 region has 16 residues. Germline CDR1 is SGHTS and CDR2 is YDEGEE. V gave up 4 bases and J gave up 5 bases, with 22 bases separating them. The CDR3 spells CASSPTAGQVFNEQYF. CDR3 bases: TGTGCCAGCAGCCCAACTGCGGGCCAGGTTTTCAACGAGCAGTACTTC.

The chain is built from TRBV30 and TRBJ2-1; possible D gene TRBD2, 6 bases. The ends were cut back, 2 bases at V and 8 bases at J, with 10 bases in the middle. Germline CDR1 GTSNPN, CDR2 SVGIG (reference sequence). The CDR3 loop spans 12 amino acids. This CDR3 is CAWSRGLDEQFF. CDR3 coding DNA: TGTGCCTGGAGTCGGGGGTTGGATGAGCAGTTCTTC.

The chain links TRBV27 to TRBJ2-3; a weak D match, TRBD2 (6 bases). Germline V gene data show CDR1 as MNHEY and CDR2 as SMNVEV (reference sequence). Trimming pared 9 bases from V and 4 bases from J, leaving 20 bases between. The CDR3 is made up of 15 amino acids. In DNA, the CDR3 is TGTGCCAGTAGCCTTACGGGAGTGGGTCCAGATACGCAGTATTTT. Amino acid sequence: CASSLTGVGPDTQYF.

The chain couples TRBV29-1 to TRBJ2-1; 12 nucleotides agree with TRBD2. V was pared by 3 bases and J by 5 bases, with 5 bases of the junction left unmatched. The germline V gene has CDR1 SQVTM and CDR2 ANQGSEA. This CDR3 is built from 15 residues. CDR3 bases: TGCAGCGTTGATGGACTAGCGGGGTCCGACAATGAGCAGTTCTTC. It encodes CSVDGLAGSDNEQFF.

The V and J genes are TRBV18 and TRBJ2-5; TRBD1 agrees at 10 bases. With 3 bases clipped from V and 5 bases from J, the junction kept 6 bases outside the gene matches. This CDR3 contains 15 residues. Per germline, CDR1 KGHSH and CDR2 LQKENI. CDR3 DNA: TGTGCCAGCTCACCGGGACAGGGGCTTCGGGAGACCCAGTACTTC. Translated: CASSPGQGLRETQYF. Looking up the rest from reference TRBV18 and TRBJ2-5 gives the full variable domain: NAGVMQNPRHLVRRRGQEARLRCSPMKGHSHVYWYRQLPEEGLKFMVYLQKENIIDESGMPKERFSAEFPKEGPSILRIQQVVRGDSAAYFCASSPGQGLRETQYFGPGTRLLVL.

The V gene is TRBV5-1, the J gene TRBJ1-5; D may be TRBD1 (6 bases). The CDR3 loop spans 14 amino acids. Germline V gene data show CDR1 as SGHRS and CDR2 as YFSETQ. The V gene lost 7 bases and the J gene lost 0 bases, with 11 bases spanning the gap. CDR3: CASGTPYSNQPQHF. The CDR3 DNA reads TGCGCCAGCGGGACACCTTATAGCAATCAGCCCCAGCATTTT.

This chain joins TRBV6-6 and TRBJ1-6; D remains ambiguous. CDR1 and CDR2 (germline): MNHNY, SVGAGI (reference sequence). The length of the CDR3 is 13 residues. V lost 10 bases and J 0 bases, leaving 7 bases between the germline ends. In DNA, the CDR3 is TGTGCCACCGAGAGCTCCTATAATTCACCCCTCCACTTT. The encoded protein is CATESSYNSPLHF.

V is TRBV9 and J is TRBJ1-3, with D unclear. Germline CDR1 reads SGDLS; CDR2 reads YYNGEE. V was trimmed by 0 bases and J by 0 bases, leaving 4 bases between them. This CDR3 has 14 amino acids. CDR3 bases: TGTGCCAGCAGCGTAGTTAGCTCTGGAAACACCATATATTTT. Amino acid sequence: CASSVVSSGNTIYF.